This TCR beta chain was documented in a study of shared clonotypes between healthy human individuals. Findings of the study overall: An expected dependence of interdonor clonotype sharing on sequencing depth was noted. With few donors, the genetic and exposure-history diversity represented was limited.

Libraries were prepared by immunoSEQ multiplex PCR; TCRdb keeps only in-frame clonotypes and omits some of them. The sample has about 2,200,000 clones, 85% to 95% seen once. The germline V gene has CDR1 SQVTM and CDR2 ANQGSEA. V was pared by 2 bases and J by 3 bases, with 4 bases between. This CDR3 is 11 amino acids long. Naive CD8 cells comprised CD45RO-negative, CCR7-positively selected cells, excluding terminally differentiated effector memory CD45RA+ cells. Study donors comprised healthy, HIV-negative adults devoid of recent acute infection or vaccination. In the case of this clone: The antigen remains undetermined.

The chain carries TRBV29-1 and TRBJ1-2, with D unclear. Sequencing was done on a sample of naive CD8+ T cells from PBMCs. This receptor was taken from a man aged 18 to 29 in good health. Some clones in this sample may be carry-over from other donors' samples. Here the CDR3 reads CSVEHDYGYTF. The DNA for the CDR3 is TGCAGCGTTGAACACGACTATGGCTACACCTTC.